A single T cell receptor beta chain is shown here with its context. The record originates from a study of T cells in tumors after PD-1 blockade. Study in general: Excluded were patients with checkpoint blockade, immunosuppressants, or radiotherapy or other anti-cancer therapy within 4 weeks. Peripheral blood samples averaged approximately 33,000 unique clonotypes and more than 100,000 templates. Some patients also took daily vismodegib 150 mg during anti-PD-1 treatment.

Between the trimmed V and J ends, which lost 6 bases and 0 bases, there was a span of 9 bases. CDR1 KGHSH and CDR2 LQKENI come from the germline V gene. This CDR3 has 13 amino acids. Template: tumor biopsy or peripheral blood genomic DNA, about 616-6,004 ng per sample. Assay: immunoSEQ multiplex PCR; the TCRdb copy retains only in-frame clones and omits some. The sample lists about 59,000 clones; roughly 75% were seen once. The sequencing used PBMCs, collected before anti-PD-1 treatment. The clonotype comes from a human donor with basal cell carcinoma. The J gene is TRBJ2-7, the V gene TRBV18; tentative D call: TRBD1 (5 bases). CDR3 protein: CASSPTASYEQYF. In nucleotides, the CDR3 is TGTGCCAGCTCCCCGACAGCCTCCTACGAGCAGTACTTC.